What follows is one T cell receptor (beta chain) and its context. This entry comes from a study of cytomegalovirus exposure and HLA in healthy donors. Across the whole study: Of the donors genotyped, several hundred in all, 80% to 85% fell in the Caucasian-associated ancestry cluster.

All the people who gave samples were healthy bone marrow donors. Trimming took 8 bases from V and 1 from J; bases not matched to a gene: 7. CDR1 and CDR2 (germline): LNHNV, YYDKDF (reference sequence). The CDR3 totals 15 residues. With 60 Vbeta and 13 Jbeta primers, the PCR was carried out. Repertoires were generated with immunoSEQ multiplex PCR, while TCRdb's copy carries only in-frame clones and drops some. The table gives 200,000 to 250,000 clones; the top ten clones make up roughly 0.98% of it. This rearrangement joins TRBV15 to TRBJ1-5; 8 bases agree with TRBD1. The source of this sequence is a young woman in good health and CMV-seropositive. Sequenced input: PBMCs. The CDR3 DNA sequence: TGTGCCACCTTGGCAGGGGGCCGGAGCAATCAGCCCCAGCATTTT. Translation gives CATLAGGRSNQPQHF. Complete variable domain (other parts from reference TRBV15 and TRBJ1-5): DAMVIQNPRYQVTQFGKPVTLSCSQTLNHNVMYWYQQKSSQAPKLLFHYYDKDFNNEADTPDNFQSRRPNTSFCFLDIRSPGLGDTAMYLCATLAGGRSNQPQHFGDGTRLSIL.